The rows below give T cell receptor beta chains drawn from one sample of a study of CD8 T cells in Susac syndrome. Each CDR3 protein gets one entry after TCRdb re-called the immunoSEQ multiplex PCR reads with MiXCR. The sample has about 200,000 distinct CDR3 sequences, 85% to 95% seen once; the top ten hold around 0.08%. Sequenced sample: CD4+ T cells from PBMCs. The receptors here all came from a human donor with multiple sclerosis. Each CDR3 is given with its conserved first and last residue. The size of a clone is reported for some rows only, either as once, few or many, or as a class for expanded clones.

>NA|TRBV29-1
CSVGRSLTFYEQYF
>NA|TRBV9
CASSPSGTAYGYTF
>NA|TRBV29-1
CSVAPGLAERNEQFF
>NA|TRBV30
CAWSLGVNQPQHF
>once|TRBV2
CASSGTAYGYTF
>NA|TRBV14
CASSQWRGTTDTQYF
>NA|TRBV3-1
CASSSAGTGDHEQFF
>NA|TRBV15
CATSRWEDTQYF
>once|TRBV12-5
CASVAREGDYGYTF
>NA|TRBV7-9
CASSGLGQGSTDTQYF
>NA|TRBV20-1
CSVRDRGGTEAFF
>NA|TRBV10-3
CAISELDRPPYF
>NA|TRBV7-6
CASSFIDSGANVLTF
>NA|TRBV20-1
CSARFQLRYGYTF
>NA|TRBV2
CASSDTGGLNYGYTF
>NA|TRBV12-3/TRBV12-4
CASSLRDITRRETQYF